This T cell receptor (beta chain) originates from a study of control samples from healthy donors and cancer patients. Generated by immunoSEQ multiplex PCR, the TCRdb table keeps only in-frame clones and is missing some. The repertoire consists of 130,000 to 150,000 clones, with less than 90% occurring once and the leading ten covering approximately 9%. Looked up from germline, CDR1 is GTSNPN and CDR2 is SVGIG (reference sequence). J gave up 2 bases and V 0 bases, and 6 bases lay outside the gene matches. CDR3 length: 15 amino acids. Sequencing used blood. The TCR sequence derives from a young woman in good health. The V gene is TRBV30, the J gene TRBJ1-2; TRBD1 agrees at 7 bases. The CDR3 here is CAWSVRLGQNYGYTF. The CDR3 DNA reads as TGTGCCTGGAGTGTACGCTTGGGACAGAACTATGGCTACACCTTC.